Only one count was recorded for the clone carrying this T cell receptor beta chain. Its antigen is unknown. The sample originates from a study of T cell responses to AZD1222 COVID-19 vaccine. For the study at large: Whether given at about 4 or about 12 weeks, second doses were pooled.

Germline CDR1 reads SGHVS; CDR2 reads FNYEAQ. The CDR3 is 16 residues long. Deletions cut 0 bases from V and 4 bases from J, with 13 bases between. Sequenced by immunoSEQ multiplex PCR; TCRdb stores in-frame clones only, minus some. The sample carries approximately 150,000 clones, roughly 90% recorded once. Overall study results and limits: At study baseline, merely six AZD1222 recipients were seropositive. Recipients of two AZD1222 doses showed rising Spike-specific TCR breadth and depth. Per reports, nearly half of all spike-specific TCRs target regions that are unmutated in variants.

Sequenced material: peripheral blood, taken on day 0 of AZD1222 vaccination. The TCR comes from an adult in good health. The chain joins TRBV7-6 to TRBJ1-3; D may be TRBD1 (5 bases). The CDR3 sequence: CASSLAGERRGNTIYF. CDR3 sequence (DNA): TGTGCCAGCAGCTTAGCGGGGGAAAGAAGAGGAAACACCATATATTTT.